The 20 T cell receptor beta chains below come from one sample, sequenced in a study of tumor-infiltrating lymphocytes in localized non-small cell lung cancer. Generated by immunoSEQ multiplex PCR, the TCRdb table keeps only in-frame clones and is missing some. The repertoire has 20,000 to 25,000 clones, approximately 59% of them found once; the top ten carry about 5.8%. Sequencing input: lung tumor tissue. These receptors all stem from a human donor with non-small cell lung cancer.

The count of this clone is one. This chain uses TRBV2 with TRBJ2-7; D is undetermined. CDR3 size: 12 residues. V was pared by 3 bases and J by 1 base, with 4 bases between. CDR1 SNHLY and CDR2 FYNNEI come from the germline V gene. CDR3 DNA: TGTGCCAGCAGTGACAGTTCCTACGAGCAGTACTTC. It yields the protein CASSDSSYEQYF. Looking up the rest from reference TRBV2 and TRBJ2-7 gives the full variable domain: EPEVTQTPSHQVTQMGQEVILRCVPISNHLYFYWYRQILGQKVEFLVSFYNNEISEKSEIFDDQFSVERPDGSNFTLKIRSTKLEDSAMYFCASSDSSYEQYFGPGTRLTVT.

This rearrangement joins TRBV5-1 to TRBJ2-3, with D possibly TRBD2 on 5 matching bases. V lost 1 base, J lost 1 base, and 13 bases lay in between. Germline V gives CDR1 SGHRS, CDR2 YFSETQ. This CDR3 has 16 amino acids. The CDR3 coding sequence is TGCGCCAGCAGCTTGAGCTGGAGCGGAGGCACAGATACGCAGTATTTT. Protein: CASSLSWSGGTDTQYF.

The chain has TRBV28 and TRBJ2-1; a weak D match, TRBD2 (6 bases). Germline V gene sequence: CDR1 MDHEN, CDR2 SYDVKM. Trimming took 6 bases from V and 1 from J, leaving 10 bases between them. There are 14 residues in the CDR3. For the CDR3, the DNA is TGTGCCAGCAGGTTAGCGGCGTCCTACAATGAGCAGTTCTTC. Residues: CASRLAASYNEQFF.

The chain employs TRBV11-2 and TRBJ2-1; D gene ambiguous. The V end was cut by 3 bases, the J end by 2 bases, with 8 bases between. CDR3 size: 14 residues. Germline values: CDR1 SGHAT, CDR2 FQNNGV. The CDR3 protein is CASSFEGTYNEQFF. The DNA for the CDR3 is TGTGCCAGCAGCTTTGAAGGCACCTACAATGAGCAGTTCTTC.

This clone was detected a few times. V usage is TRBV19 and J usage is TRBJ1-1; TRBD1 agrees at 7 bases. Germline loops: CDR1 LNHDA, CDR2 SQIVND (reference sequence). The CDR3 consists of 14 residues. V dropped 7 bases and J dropped 10; count of bases not matched to a gene: 15. The chain's CDR3 is CASTASVYRGRAFF. For the CDR3, the DNA is TGTGCCAGTACCGCCTCAGTTTACAGGGGAAGAGCTTTCTTT.

This chain joins TRBV7-2 and TRBJ2-1; 8 bases match TRBD2. J gave up 8 bases and V 5 bases, and 8 bases lay outside the gene matches. CDR1 SGHTA and CDR2 FQGNSA come from the germline V gene. The CDR3 is made up of 14 amino acids. CDR3: CASSPQRGYDEQFF. As DNA, the CDR3 is TGTGCCAGCAGCCCCCAGCGGGGGTACGATGAGCAGTTCTTC. Full variable domain (outside the CDR3, taken from reference TRBV7-2 and TRBJ2-1): GAGVSQSPSNKVTEKGKDVELRCDPISGHTALYWYRQSLGQGLEFLIYFQGNSAPDKSGLPSDRFSAERTGGSVSTLTIQRTQQEDSAVYLCASSPQRGYDEQFFGPGTRLTVL.

The chain recombines TRBV28 with TRBJ1-1; 8 bases fit TRBD1. The CDR3 has 16 residues. Germline CDR1 is MDHEN and CDR2 is SYDVKM. The J segment lost 3 bases and the V segment lost 5 bases, leaving 11 bases of the junction unmatched. CDR3 nucleotides: TGTGCCAGCAGTCACAACTCAGGGGGCGCCGACACTGAAGCTTTCTTT. As protein: CASSHNSGGADTEAFF.

The chain links TRBV10-1 to TRBJ2-2; D unresolved. The V gene's germline CDR1 is WNHNN and CDR2 SYGVQD (reference sequence). The CDR3 is 16 amino acids. V gave up 5 bases and J gave up 0 bases, with 13 bases separating them. CDR3 residues: CASSKEIQANTGELFF. The CDR3 bases are TGCGCCAGCAGTAAGGAAATCCAAGCGAACACCGGGGAGCTGTTTTTT.

The chain combines TRBV5-1 with TRBJ2-7, with D perhaps TRBD1 or TRBD2 (6 bases each). CDR1 is SGHRS, CDR2 YFSETQ, per germline. Trimming took off 4 bases at V and 2 bases at J, with 13 bases between the two ends. The length of the CDR3 is 14 residues. The chain's CDR3 is CASSPSGDTYEQYF. The CDR3 coding sequence is TGCGCCAGCAGCCCATCGGGGGACACCTACGAGCAGTACTTC.

The genes are TRBV6-1 and TRBJ1-5; TRBD1 is a possible D gene (5 bases). This CDR3 is built from 14 residues. CDR1 is MNHNS and CDR2 is SASEGT in the germline V gene. V was cut by 4 bases and J by 5 bases, with 12 bases left in between. The CDR3: CASSVLLGDQPQHF. Written as DNA, the CDR3 is TGTGCCAGCAGTGTTCTGCTGGGGGATCAGCCCCAGCATTTT.

The chain employs TRBV6-1 and TRBJ2-1; D unclear. The V gene's germline CDR1 is MNHNS and CDR2 SASEGT. Trimming removed 2 bases at V and 4 bases at J, with 15 bases between. The length of the CDR3 is 16 residues. The CDR3 nucleotides read TGTGCCAGCAGTGAAAGGGTGGCGGATCCATACAATGAGCAGTTCTTC. Translated: CASSERVADPYNEQFF.

The gene calls are TRBV10-3 and TRBJ1-4; weak D call: TRBD1 (6 bases). CDR1 is ENHRY, CDR2 SYGVKD, per germline. CDR3 length: 16 amino acids. Trimming took 3 bases from V and 7 from J, leaving 18 bases between them. In DNA form, the CDR3 reads TGTGCCATCAGTGATCGGGGAGGCAGGGGTGGTGAAAAACTGTTTTTT. Residues: CAISDRGGRGGEKLFF.

This rearrangement joins TRBV5-1 to TRBJ2-1, with 9 nucleotides matching TRBD1. CDR1 and CDR2 (germline): SGHRS, YFSETQ. CDR3 length: 16 residues. With V trimmed by 6 bases and J by 6 bases, 13 bases remained unmatched. Here the CDR3 reads CASTQSPGTGTNEQFF. The CDR3 bases are TGCGCCAGCACCCAATCCCCCGGGACAGGGACCAATGAGCAGTTCTTC.

This clone was seen a handful of times. V gene TRBV6-4 combines with J gene TRBJ2-3, with D unresolved. Deletions cut 4 bases from V and 6 bases from J, with 11 bases between. The CDR3 has 13 amino acids. Germline V lookup: CDR1 MRHNA, CDR2 SNTAGT. The DNA for the CDR3 is TGTGCCAGCAGTGCCACCTCCCCTGATACGCAGTATTTT. This gives the protein CASSATSPDTQYF.

This clone came up a few times. The rearrangement uses TRBV6-1 and TRBJ1-1; D ambiguous. This CDR3 has 12 residues. CDR1 MNHNS and CDR2 SASEGT come from the germline V gene. V was cut by 8 bases and J by 7 bases, with 14 bases left in between. CDR3 DNA sequence: TGTGCCAGCGGGTTCTTGAGAATTGAAGCTTTCTTT. It translates to CASGFLRIEAFF.

The V call is TRBV28, the J call TRBJ2-7, with D perhaps matching TRBD2 (6 bases). The length of the CDR3 is 16 residues. Germline values: CDR1 MDHEN, CDR2 SYDVKM. V dropped 2 bases and J dropped 2 bases, with 16 bases sitting between them. The CDR3: CASSLTGPRGAYEQYF. The DNA for the CDR3 is TGTGCCAGCAGTTTAACGGGCCCACGCGGGGCCTACGAGCAGTACTTC.

This clone was seen a single time. The V gene is TRBV2, the J gene TRBJ1-1, with 8 bases matching TRBD1. Losses at the gene ends were 6 bases for V and 1 base for J; bases not matched to a gene: 4. The germline gives CDR1 SNHLY, CDR2 FYNNEI. The CDR3 is made up of 14 amino acids. The CDR3: CASRVQGGNTEAFF. CDR3 nucleotide sequence: TGTGCCAGCAGAGTACAGGGGGGGAACACTGAAGCTTTCTTT.

The chain combines TRBV6-1 with TRBJ2-3, with 10 nucleotides matching TRBD1. Germline trimming cut 4 bases from V and 4 bases from J; bases unmatched to any gene: 2. Germline CDR1 MNHNS, CDR2 SASEGT. The CDR3 consists of 14 residues. In DNA form, the CDR3 reads TGTGCCAGCAGTGGGACAGGGGGGGCAGATACGCAGTATTTT. Encoded protein: CASSGTGGADTQYF.

The rearrangement links TRBV5-5 to TRBJ1-1; 8 nucleotides align to TRBD1. The CDR3 consists of 15 residues. Germline assignment: CDR1 SGHKS and CDR2 YYEKEE (reference sequence). With 4 bases clipped from V and 2 bases from J, the junction kept 7 bases outside the gene matches. The CDR3 bases are TGTGCCAGCAGCCCGCAGGGGGCATCAAACACTGAAGCTTTCTTT. It is translated as CASSPQGASNTEAFF.

The chain couples TRBV6-6 to TRBJ2-1, with TRBD2 matching 8 bases. Germline assignment: CDR1 MNHNY and CDR2 SVGAGI (reference sequence). J was trimmed by 1 base and V by 4 bases; bases with no gene match: 6. The CDR3 has 16 residues. The CDR3 DNA sequence: TGTGCCAGCAGTTCCGAGCGGGAGCTATCCTACAATGAGCAGTTCTTC. Its translation: CASSSERELSYNEQFF.